This paragraph covers one TCR beta chain sequence. This clone's antigen is unknown. No clone much larger than this one lies a single base away; base qualities are absent. The germline V and J ends show losses of 3 bases and 2 bases respectively, and no gene match explains 4 bases of the junction. The CDR3 covers 14 residues, taking in both the cysteine and the phenylalanine. Just CDR3 DNA is preserved here, 42 bases in frame from base 1. Looking up the germline V gene yields CDR1 LGHNA and CDR2 YNFKEQ. Whole blood was collected in K2EDTA tubes by collaborating institutions according to the institutions' own protocols. For TCRbeta analysis, collaborator samples were shipped as frozen whole blood, as isolated PBMCs, or as DNA extracted from either sample type. TCRbeta CDR3 regions were amplified from genomic DNA using the immunoSEQ Assay, a bias-controlled multiplex PCR. The authors processed their data as follows. Within the assay, amplification of reference gene primers was used to estimate how many nucleated cells each sample contained. To quantify the absolute abundance of each unique TCRbeta CDR3 rearrangement, sequence reads were collapsed and filtered. Productive Simpson clonality was computed per sample as the square root of Simpson's diversity index over productive rearrangements. As stored in TCRdb, this immuneACCESS dataset retains in-frame rearrangements with V and J assigned. A fraction of the clones does not appear; measured against another copy, unresolved V genes explain less than half of the discrepancy, and the remainder lacks a known reason. V and J calls and clone size follow that table, whereas D and trimming were derived from the DNA. The sample table lists about 170,000 clones, around 82% of them with a count of one. The top ten constitute 2.6% of the sample.

The sample comes from a study of blood T cell repertoires in COVID-19 (dated by TCRdb to about 2020). For context, the study as a whole: The collaborator samples originated in the United States, Italy and Spain and spanned the acute and convalescent phases of COVID-19. The prospective study material was composed of cDNA or gDNA derived from T cells, B-cell-depleted T cells, or PBMCs. Subjects who had been exposed to COVID-19, were actively infected with it, or had recovered from it provided the deeply sampled blood TCRbeta repertoires that made up the dataset. The repertoires were released in a freely available public database intended as a resource for research on the immune response to SARS-CoV-2. The samples were drawn from the first 160 participants of the ongoing ImmuneRACE study and from about 1,200 subjects provided by 6 global collaborators. Nearly every sample came with metadata listing a de-identified subject ID, COVID-19 status, age in years and sex. Where available, HLA class I and class II types were taken from metadata supplied by the sample provider and were not determined by assay-based typing.

The research as a whole found: How much clinical and demographic metadata was included differed by source and by participant, and the metadata was provided uncurated.

The chain is encoded by TRBV4-2 joined to TRBJ2-7, with 7 bases aligning to TRBD1. Sequencing was performed on peripheral blood. The receptor comes from a human donor with acute or convalescent COVID-19. The donor label of this sample is uncertain. The CDR3 region has the sequence CASSQVQGAYEQYF. The DNA sequence is TGTGCCAGCAGCCAGGTTCAGGGGGCCTACGAGCAGTACTTC.